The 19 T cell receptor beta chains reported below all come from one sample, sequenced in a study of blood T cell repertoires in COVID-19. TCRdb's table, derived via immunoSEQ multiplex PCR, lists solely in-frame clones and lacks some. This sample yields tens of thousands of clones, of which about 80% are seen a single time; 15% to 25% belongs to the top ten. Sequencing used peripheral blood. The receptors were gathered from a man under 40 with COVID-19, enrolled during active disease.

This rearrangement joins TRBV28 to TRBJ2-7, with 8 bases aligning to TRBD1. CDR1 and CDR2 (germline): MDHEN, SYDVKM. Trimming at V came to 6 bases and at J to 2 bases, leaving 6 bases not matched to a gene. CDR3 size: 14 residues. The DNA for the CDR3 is TGTGCCAGCAGACAAACAGGGGGTCCCTACGAGCAGTACTTC. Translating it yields CASRQTGGPYEQYF. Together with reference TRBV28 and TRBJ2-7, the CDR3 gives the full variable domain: DVKVTQSSRYLVKRTGEKVFLECVQDMDHENMFWYRQDPGLGLRLIYFSYDVKMKEKGDIPEGYSVSREKKERFSLILESASTNQTSMYLCASRQTGGPYEQYFGPGTRLTVT.

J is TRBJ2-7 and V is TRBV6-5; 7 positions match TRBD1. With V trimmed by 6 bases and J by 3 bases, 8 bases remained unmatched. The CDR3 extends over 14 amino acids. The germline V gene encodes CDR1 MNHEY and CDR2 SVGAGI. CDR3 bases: TGTGCCAGCAGGTCGGCTCGGGACAGCTACGAGCAGTACTTC. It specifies CASRSARDSYEQYF.

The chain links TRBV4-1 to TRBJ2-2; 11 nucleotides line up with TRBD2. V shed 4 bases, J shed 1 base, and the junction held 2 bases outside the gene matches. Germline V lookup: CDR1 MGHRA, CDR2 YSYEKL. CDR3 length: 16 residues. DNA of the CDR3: TGCGCCAGCAGCCTTCTAGCGGGAGGGAACACCGGGGAGCTGTTTTTT. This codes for CASSLLAGGNTGELFF.

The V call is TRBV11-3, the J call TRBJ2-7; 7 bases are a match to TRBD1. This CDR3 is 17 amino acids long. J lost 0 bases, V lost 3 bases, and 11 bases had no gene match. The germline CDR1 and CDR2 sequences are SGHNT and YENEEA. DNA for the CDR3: TGTGCCAGCAGCTTCTCTATAGGGGGCGGATACTCCTACGAGCAGTACTTC. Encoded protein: CASSFSIGGGYSYEQYF.

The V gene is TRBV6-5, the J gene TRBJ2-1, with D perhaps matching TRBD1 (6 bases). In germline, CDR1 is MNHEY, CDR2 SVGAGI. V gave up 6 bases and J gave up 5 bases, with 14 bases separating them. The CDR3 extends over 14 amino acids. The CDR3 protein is CASRTGHLNNEQFF. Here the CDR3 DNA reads TGTGCCAGCAGAACGGGACACCTGAACAATGAGCAGTTCTTC.

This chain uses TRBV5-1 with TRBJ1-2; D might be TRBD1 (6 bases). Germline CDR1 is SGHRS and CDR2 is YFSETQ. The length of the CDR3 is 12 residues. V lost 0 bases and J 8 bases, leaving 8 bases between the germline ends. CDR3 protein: CASSLARGGYTF. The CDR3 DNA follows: TGCGCCAGCAGCTTGGCCAGGGGCGGCTACACCTTC.

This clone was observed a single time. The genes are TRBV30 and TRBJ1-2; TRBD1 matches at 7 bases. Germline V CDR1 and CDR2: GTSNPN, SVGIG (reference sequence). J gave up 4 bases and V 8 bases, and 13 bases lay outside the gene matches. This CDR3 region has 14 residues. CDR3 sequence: CATPSVDRAYGYTF. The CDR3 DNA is TGTGCCACACCCTCAGTAGACAGGGCCTATGGCTACACCTTC.

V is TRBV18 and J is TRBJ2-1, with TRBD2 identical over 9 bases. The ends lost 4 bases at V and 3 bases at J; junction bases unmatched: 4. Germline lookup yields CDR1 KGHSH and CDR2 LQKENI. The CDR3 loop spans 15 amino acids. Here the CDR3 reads CASSLASGIYNEQFF. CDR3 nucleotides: TGTGCCAGCTCACTCGCTAGCGGGATCTACAATGAGCAGTTCTTC.

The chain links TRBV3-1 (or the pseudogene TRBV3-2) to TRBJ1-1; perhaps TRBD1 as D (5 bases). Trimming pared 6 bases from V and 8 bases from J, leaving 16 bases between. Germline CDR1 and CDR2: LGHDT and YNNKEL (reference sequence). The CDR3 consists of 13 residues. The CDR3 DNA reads TGTGCCAGCAGGTCTGGGGGGGGTTGGGAAGCTTTCTTT. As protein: CASRSGGGWEAFF.

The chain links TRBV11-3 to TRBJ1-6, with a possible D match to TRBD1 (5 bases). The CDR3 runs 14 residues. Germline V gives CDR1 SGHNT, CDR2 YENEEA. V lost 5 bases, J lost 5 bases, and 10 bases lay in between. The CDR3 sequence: CASSKRGDNSPLHF. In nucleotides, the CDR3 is TGTGCCAGCAGCAAACGGGGGGATAATTCACCCCTCCACTTT.

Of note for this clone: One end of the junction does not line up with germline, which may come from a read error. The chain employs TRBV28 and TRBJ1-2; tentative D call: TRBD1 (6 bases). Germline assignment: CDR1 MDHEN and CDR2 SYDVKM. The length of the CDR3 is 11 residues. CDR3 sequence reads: CAGGSNYGYTF. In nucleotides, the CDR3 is TGCGCCGGGGGCTCAAACTATGGCTACACCTTC.

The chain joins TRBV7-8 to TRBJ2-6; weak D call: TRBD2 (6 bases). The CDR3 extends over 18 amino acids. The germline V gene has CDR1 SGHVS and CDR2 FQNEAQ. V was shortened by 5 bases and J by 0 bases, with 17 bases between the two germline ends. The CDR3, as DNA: TGTGCCAGCAGCCCACCGCTAGCGCCCGGCTCTGGGGCCAACGTCCTGACTTTC. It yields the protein CASSPPLAPGSGANVLTF. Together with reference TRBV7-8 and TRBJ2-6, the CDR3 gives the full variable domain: GAGVSQSPRYKVAKRGQDVALRCDPISGHVSLFWYQQALGQGPEFLTYFQNEAQLDKSGLPSDRFFAERPEGSVSTLKIQRTQQEDSAVYLCASSPPLAPGSGANVLTFGAGSRLTVL.

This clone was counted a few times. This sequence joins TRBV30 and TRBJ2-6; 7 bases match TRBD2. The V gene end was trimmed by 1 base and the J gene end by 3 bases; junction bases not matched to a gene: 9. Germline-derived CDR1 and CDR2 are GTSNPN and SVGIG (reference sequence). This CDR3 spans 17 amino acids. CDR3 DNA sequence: TGTGCCTGGAGTGGACAATTCTCGGGGGGTGGGGCCAACGTCCTGACTTTC. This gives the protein CAWSGQFSGGGANVLTF.

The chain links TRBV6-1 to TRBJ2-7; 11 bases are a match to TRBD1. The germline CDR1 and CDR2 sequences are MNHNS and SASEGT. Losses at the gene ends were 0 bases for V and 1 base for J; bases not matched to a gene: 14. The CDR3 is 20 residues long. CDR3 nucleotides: TGTGCCAGCAGTGAAGCGCTTCTTGGACAGGGGGCAATCAGTTCCTACGAGCAGTACTTC. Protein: CASSEALLGQGAISSYEQYF.

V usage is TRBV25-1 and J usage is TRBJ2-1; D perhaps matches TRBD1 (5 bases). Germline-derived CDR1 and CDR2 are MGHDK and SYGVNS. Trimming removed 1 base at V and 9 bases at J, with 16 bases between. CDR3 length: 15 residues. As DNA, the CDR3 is TGTGCCAGCAGTGAATCCCAGGGCGGCCGAGGTGAGCAGTTCTTC. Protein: CASSESQGGRGEQFF. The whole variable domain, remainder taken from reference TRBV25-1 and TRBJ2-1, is EADIYQTPRYLVIGTGKKITLECSQTMGHDKMYWYQQDPGMELHLIHYSYGVNSTEKGDLSSESTVSRIRTEHFPLTLESARPSHTSQYLCASSESQGGRGEQFFGPGTRLTVL.

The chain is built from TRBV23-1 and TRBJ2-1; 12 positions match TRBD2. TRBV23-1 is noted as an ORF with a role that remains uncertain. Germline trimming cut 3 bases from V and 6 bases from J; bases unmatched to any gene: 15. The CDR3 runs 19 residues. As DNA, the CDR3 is TGCGCCAGCAGTCACCGTGGACTAGCGGGGCCCCTTTTGAGCAATGAGCAGTTCTTC. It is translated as CASSHRGLAGPLLSNEQFF.

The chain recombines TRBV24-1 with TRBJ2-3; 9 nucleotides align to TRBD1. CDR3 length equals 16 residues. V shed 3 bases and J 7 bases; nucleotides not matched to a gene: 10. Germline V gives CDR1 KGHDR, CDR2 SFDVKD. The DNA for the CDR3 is TGTGCCACCAGTGATGTATACGGGACAGGGCCATATACGCAGTATTTT. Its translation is CATSDVYGTGPYTQYF.

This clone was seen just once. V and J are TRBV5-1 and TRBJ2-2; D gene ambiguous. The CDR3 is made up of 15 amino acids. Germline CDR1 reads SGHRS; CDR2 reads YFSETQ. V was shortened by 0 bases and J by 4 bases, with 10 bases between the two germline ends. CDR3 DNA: TGCGCCAGCAGCTTGGGCTCGTCGGGCACCGGGGAGCTGTTTTTT. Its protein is CASSLGSSGTGELFF.

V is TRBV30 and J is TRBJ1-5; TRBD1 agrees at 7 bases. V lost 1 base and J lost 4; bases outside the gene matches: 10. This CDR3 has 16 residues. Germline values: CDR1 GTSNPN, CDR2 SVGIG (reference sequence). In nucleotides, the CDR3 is TGTGCCTGGAGTGCCTACCCCGGGACAGCAAATCAGCCCCAGCATTTT. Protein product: CAWSAYPGTANQPQHF.